Listed below are T cell receptor beta chains from one sample, sequenced in a study of human T cells and chemical hapten exposure. TCRdb ran MiXCR on the RACE reads and lists one entry per CDR3 protein. The sample lists some 170,000 distinct CDR3 sequences, 20% to 25% occurring once. Sequencing used whole blood, obtained in connection with sensitization to the hapten diphenylcyclopropenone (DPC). The receptors shown here come from a woman aged 45-60 years with alopecia areata. Some clones in this sample may be carry-over from other donors' samples. Both conserved end residues are part of each CDR3. D genes are given only for firm matches. Only part of the rows carry a size: once, few, many, or a class if the clone is expanded.

cdr3_aa: CASSLGPSTNEKLFF
cdr3_nt: TGCGCCAGCAGCTTGGGGCCTTCAACTAATGAAAAACTGTTTTTT
clone_size: -
d_call: -
j_call: TRBJ1-4
v_call: TRBV5-1

cdr3_aa: CASSHGTGITNTEAFF
cdr3_nt: TGTGCCAGCAGCCATGGGACAGGAATTACGAACACTGAAGCTTTCTTT
clone_size: few
d_call: TRBD1
j_call: TRBJ1-1
v_call: TRBV12-3/TRBV12-4

cdr3_aa: CASTVTGIGEKLFF
cdr3_nt: TGTGCCAGCACAGTTACGGGCATTGGTGAAAAACTGTTTTTT
clone_size: many
d_call: -
j_call: TRBJ1-4
v_call: TRBV2

cdr3_aa: CASSRGGYETQYF
cdr3_nt: TGCGCCAGCAGCCGAGGGGGGTACGAGACCCAGTACTTC
clone_size: few
d_call: -
j_call: TRBJ2-5
v_call: TRBV5-1

cdr3_aa: CASSRQGTLDEQYF
cdr3_nt: TGTGCCAGCAGCAGGCAGGGGACGCTTGACGAGCAGTACTTC
clone_size: few
d_call: -
j_call: TRBJ2-7
v_call: TRBV7-9

cdr3_aa: CSARPDRGYSGNTIYF
cdr3_nt: TGCAGTGCTCGCCCAGACAGGGGTTACTCTGGAAACACCATATATTTT
clone_size: -
d_call: TRBD1
j_call: TRBJ1-3
v_call: TRBV20-1

cdr3_aa: CASSVDEGGSYNEQFF
cdr3_nt: TGTGCCAGCAGCGTAGATGAGGGGGGCTCCTACAATGAGCAGTTCTTC
clone_size: -
d_call: -
j_call: TRBJ2-1
v_call: TRBV9

cdr3_aa: CASSQDPQSREQYF
cdr3_nt: TGTGCCAGCAGCCAAGATCCCCAATCAAGGGAGCAGTACTTC
clone_size: -
d_call: -
j_call: TRBJ2-7
v_call: TRBV3-1

cdr3_aa: CASSPLASGPTGELFF
cdr3_nt: TGTGCCAGCAGCCCCCTTGCTAGCGGCCCCACCGGGGAGCTGTTTTTT
clone_size: -
d_call: TRBD2
j_call: TRBJ2-2
v_call: TRBV2

cdr3_aa: CASRDGTGGSEQFF
cdr3_nt: TGCGCCAGCAGGGATGGGACAGGGGGCAGCGAGCAGTTCTTC
clone_size: few
d_call: TRBD1
j_call: TRBJ2-1
v_call: TRBV5-1

cdr3_aa: CASRPLTGHEQYF
cdr3_nt: TGCGCCAGCAGACCCTTAACGGGGCACGAGCAGTACTTC
clone_size: -
d_call: -
j_call: TRBJ2-7
v_call: TRBV10-2

cdr3_aa: CASTVHPRAGNEQFF
cdr3_nt: TGTGCCAGCACCGTCCACCCCAGGGCAGGGAATGAGCAGTTCTTC
clone_size: -
d_call: -
j_call: TRBJ2-1
v_call: TRBV9

cdr3_aa: CASSFEGMGEKLFF
cdr3_nt: TGTGCCAGCAGCTTCGAGGGTATGGGGGAAAAACTGTTTTTT
clone_size: few
d_call: -
j_call: TRBJ1-4
v_call: TRBV5-5

cdr3_aa: CASSPGPPLGELFF
cdr3_nt: TGTGCCAGCAGCCCGGGACCCCCCCTCGGGGAGCTGTTTTTT
clone_size: -
d_call: -
j_call: TRBJ2-2
v_call: TRBV5-6

cdr3_aa: CASSYQRTSGAYEQYF
cdr3_nt: TGTGCCAGCAGTTACCAGAGGACTAGCGGGGCCTACGAGCAGTACTTC
clone_size: -
d_call: TRBD2
j_call: TRBJ2-7
v_call: TRBV6-2/TRBV6-3

cdr3_aa: CASSGASLKTQYF
cdr3_nt: TGCGCCAGCAGCGGGGCTAGCTTAAAGACCCAGTACTTC
clone_size: -
d_call: -
j_call: TRBJ2-5
v_call: TRBV5-1

cdr3_aa: CSARGQFNSPLHF
cdr3_nt: TGCAGTGCTCGTGGACAGTTTAACTCACCCCTCCACTTT
clone_size: few
d_call: -
j_call: TRBJ1-6
v_call: TRBV20-1

cdr3_aa: CASSLNRDEKLFF
cdr3_nt: TGTGCCAGCAGCTTAAACAGGGATGAAAAACTGTTTTTT
clone_size: few
d_call: -
j_call: TRBJ1-4
v_call: TRBV7-7

cdr3_aa: CSARDEGRGEQFF
cdr3_nt: TGCAGTGCTAGGGATGAGGGTCGGGGTGAGCAGTTCTTC
clone_size: -
d_call: -
j_call: TRBJ2-1
v_call: TRBV20-1

cdr3_aa: CASSSTGQGNEQYF
cdr3_nt: TGTGCCAGCAGCTCGACGGGACAGGGAAATGAGCAGTACTTC
clone_size: -
d_call: TRBD1
j_call: TRBJ2-7
v_call: TRBV5-6

cdr3_aa: CASNPSGVAGARETQYF
cdr3_nt: TGTGCCAGTAACCCCTCCGGGGTAGCGGGAGCGAGAGAGACCCAGTACTTC
clone_size: few
d_call: TRBD2
j_call: TRBJ2-5
v_call: TRBV19

cdr3_aa: CSAKAGPNQPQHF
cdr3_nt: TGCAGTGCTAAGGCAGGGCCAAATCAGCCCCAGCATTTT
clone_size: -
d_call: -
j_call: TRBJ1-5
v_call: TRBV20-1

cdr3_aa: CASSLGQDLFYGYTF
cdr3_nt: TGCGCCAGCAGCTTGGGGCAAGACCTTTTCTATGGCTACACCTTC
clone_size: -
d_call: -
j_call: TRBJ1-2
v_call: TRBV5-1

cdr3_aa: CASSLIRDSSYEQYF
cdr3_nt: TGCGCCAGCAGCTTGATCCGGGACAGCTCCTACGAGCAGTACTTC
clone_size: few
d_call: TRBD1
j_call: TRBJ2-7
v_call: TRBV5-1

cdr3_aa: CASSSGLANRLGGELFF
cdr3_nt: TGTGCCAGCAGCTCGGGACTAGCGAATAGGCTCGGCGGGGAGCTGTTTTTT
clone_size: few
d_call: TRBD2
j_call: TRBJ2-2
v_call: TRBV7-8

cdr3_aa: CASSQGQAYGYTF
cdr3_nt: TGTGCCAGCAGCCAAGGACAGGCCTATGGCTACACCTTC
clone_size: -
d_call: TRBD1
j_call: TRBJ1-2
v_call: TRBV7-9

cdr3_aa: CASSYLTANTGELFF
cdr3_nt: TGCGCCAGCAGCTACTTGACAGCGAACACCGGGGAGCTGTTTTTT
clone_size: -
d_call: -
j_call: TRBJ2-2
v_call: TRBV10-2

cdr3_aa: CSVEFLAGPDTQYF
cdr3_nt: TGCAGCGTTGAGTTCCTAGCGGGACCAGATACGCAGTATTTT
clone_size: -
d_call: TRBD2
j_call: TRBJ2-3
v_call: TRBV29-1

cdr3_aa: CATSEGRGPTGELFF
cdr3_nt: TGTGCCACCAGTGAGGGGAGGGGGCCCACCGGGGAGCTGTTTTTT
clone_size: once
d_call: -
j_call: TRBJ2-2
v_call: TRBV24-1

cdr3_aa: CSVRAARLADSTDTQYF
cdr3_nt: TGCAGCGTTCGAGCCGCTCGACTAGCGGATAGCACAGATACGCAGTATTTT
clone_size: -
d_call: TRBD2
j_call: TRBJ2-3
v_call: TRBV29-1

cdr3_aa: CSATGTGGSGGANVLTF
cdr3_nt: TGCAGTGCCACCGGGACAGGGGGCTCGGGGGGGGCCAACGTCCTGACTTTC
clone_size: few
d_call: TRBD1
j_call: TRBJ2-6
v_call: TRBV20-1

cdr3_aa: CASSDVTFSF
cdr3_nt: TGTGCCAGCAGCGATGTAACATTTTCCTTC
clone_size: -
d_call: -
j_call: TRBJ2-1
v_call: TRBV7-8

cdr3_aa: CASSPSPLTAGTDTQYF
cdr3_nt: TGTGCCAGCAGCCCCTCCCCCTTAACGGCTGGCACAGATACGCAGTATTTT
clone_size: -
d_call: -
j_call: TRBJ2-3
v_call: TRBV7-3